This TCR beta chain was identified during a study of blood T cell repertoires in COVID-19. About the research overall: Spain, Italy and the United States supplied samples that represented acute and convalescent COVID-19. In each case, the material was cDNA or gDNA derived from T cells, B-cell-depleted T cells, or PBMCs.

V was shortened by 3 bases and J by 7 bases, with 10 bases between the two germline ends. Germline CDR1 reads LNHDA; CDR2 reads SQIVND (reference sequence). The CDR3 runs 13 residues. In the original workflow: Amplifying reference gene primers gave estimates of nucleated cell counts. Assay used: immunoSEQ multiplex PCR; TCRdb lists only in-frame clones, some missing. D and trimming come from the DNA, and the V and J calls and clone size come from that table. The table has under 300,000 clones, around nine tenths seen once; the top ten hold less than 2.5%. Sequenced sample: peripheral blood. The genes are TRBV19 and TRBJ1-5; D call uncertain. The source is a man between 50 and 59 years old with acute or convalescent COVID-19. The DNA of the CDR3 is TGTGCCAGTAGTATGAGGGCTGAACAGCCCCAGCATTTT. Its translation is CASSMRAEQPQHF.